This paragraph covers one T cell receptor beta chain sequence. There are 13 residues in the CDR3. Trimming took 6 bases from V and 4 from J, leaving 7 bases between them. Per the germline V gene, CDR1 is SGHTA and CDR2 is FQGTGA. The data were obtained in a study of blood T cell repertoires in COVID-19. Study information: PBMCs, B-cell-depleted T cells, or T cells were the source of the cDNA or gDNA that made up the material.

Source study methods: Reference gene primer amplification in the assay estimated nucleated cell counts. Repertoires were generated with immunoSEQ multiplex PCR, while TCRdb's copy carries only in-frame clones and drops some. That table gives V, J and clone size, and the DNA gave D and trimming. The data contain about 180,000 clones, around 83% of them singletons. The receptor was isolated from a human donor in a cohort sampled during active COVID-19. The V and J genes are TRBV7-3 and TRBJ2-6; maybe TRBD1 (6 bases). The sample taken for sequencing was peripheral blood. CDR3 nucleotides: TGTGCCAGCAGAGGGGGAGGGGCCAACGTCCTGACTTTC. The encoded protein is CASRGGGANVLTF.